The clone carrying this T cell receptor (beta chain) was counted a few times. Its specificity is not known. The data derive from a study of early T cells in non-severe SARS-CoV-2 infection. Looking at the study overall: With bulk RNA from unsorted whole blood as input, sequencing yielded unpaired chains.

Individual cDNA molecules carried attached unique molecular identifiers. TCRdb used MiXCR to reprocess the 5' RACE reads, holding one entry per CDR3 protein. The table includes about 120,000 distinct CDR3 sequences, roughly 12% detected once. Findings and limits, study-wide: Private and CD4 specificities were missed by VDJdb matching, which favored anti-spike CD8 responses.

The CDR3 runs 15 residues. V was trimmed by 0 bases and J by 3 bases, leaving 11 bases between them. Germline CDR1 SGHAT, CDR2 FQNNGV. Material: whole blood, obtained at baseline. The sequence was obtained from an adult who was a healthcare worker with PCR-confirmed SARS-CoV-2 infection or an uninfected control (not recorded which). The V and J genes are TRBV11-2 and TRBJ1-1, with D uncertain. DNA for the CDR3: TGTGCCAGCAGCTTAGAATTATCTCGGTACACTGAAGCTTTCTTT. It yields the protein CASSLELSRYTEAFF.